This TCR beta chain was observed in a study of OX40 agonist ivuxolimab in advanced cancers. The study in broad terms: The costimulatory receptor OX40 (CD134) was targeted by ivuxolimab, a fully human IgG2 agonistic monoclonal antibody. Of the roughly 51 dose-escalation patients, hepatocellular carcinoma was present in about 20, melanoma in some 15, renal cell carcinoma in 9 and head and neck cancer in 9. Peripheral TCRbeta sequencing was intended to test whether TCR sequence diversity was altered and clonal T-cell expansion was caused by ivuxolimab. Intravenous ivuxolimab was administered to patients every 2 weeks at six dose levels: 0.01, 0.1, 0.3, 1.5, 3 and 10 mg/kg. In the dose-escalation cohort, roughly four fifths of patients were male, and the mean age was roughly 60 years, with a range of about 23 to 90. Patients were allowed to have had prior anti-PD-1, anti-PD-L1 or anti-CTLA-4 therapy, and approximately 40% of the dose-escalation patients had been treated with checkpoint inhibitors. The paper describes the monotherapy dose-escalation part (N ≈ 49 patients) of the phase I trial of ivuxolimab. Partial responses occurred in three dose-escalation patients, of whom one had hepatocellular carcinoma and two had cutaneous melanoma. The full study reports these points: Partial responders in the 0.1-3.0 mg/kg groups had among the lowest normalized peripheral clonal expansion, especially among CD8+ T cells. At doses from 0.1 to 3.0 mg/kg, clonal expansion was seen in both CD4+ and CD8+ blood T cells between baseline and week 6. Low levels of normalized T-cell clonal expansion were also shown by some nonresponding patients. The antigen specificity of the peripheral T cells that underwent clonal expansion was not determined. On average, CD8+ T cells showed more expanded clones than CD4+ T cells after ivuxolimab.

The CDR3 sequence holds 15 residues, the cysteine and phenylalanine included. Here the CDR3 DNA is all that survives: 45 bases in frame from base 1. The germline V gene yields SQVTM for CDR1 and ANQGSEA for CDR2. Patients with a history of autoimmune disease or receiving systemic immunosuppression were excluded from the trial. Peripheral blood for TCR sequencing was collected from all dose cohorts at baseline, on cycle 4 day 1, and on cycle 7 day 1. The samples were drawn from a first-in-human, open-label, multicenter phase I dose-escalation trial of ivuxolimab. The trial enrolled adults with locally advanced or metastatic head and neck squamous cell, hepatocellular, melanoma or renal cell carcinoma. CD4+ and CD8+ T cells were sorted separately from peripheral blood before TCR sequencing. Notes on this clone: This clone's antigen is unknown. At one boundary the junction diverges from the germline segment, which might be a read error.

To sequence the TCRbeta CDR3 region, genomic DNA was isolated from the sorted cells. TCRbeta CDR3 regions were sequenced using the immunoSEQ Assay. As stored in TCRdb, this immuneACCESS dataset retains in-frame rearrangements with V and J assigned. A fraction of the clones does not appear; measured against another copy, unresolved V genes explain less than half of the discrepancy, and the remainder lacks a known reason. For this sample the table gives more than 55,000 clones, of which approximately 88% were detected only once. The ten largest clones capture 0.7% to 0.95% of the sample. The sample here was CD4+ or CD8+ T cells sorted from blood, taken in a trial of the OX40 agonist ivuxolimab. Recombination joined TRBV29-1 with TRBJ1-1, and 7 junction bases match TRBD1. The sequence was collected from an adult with an advanced solid tumor such as melanoma, head and neck, liver or kidney cancer. This receptor has the CDR3 CSVTPAVGQELLWGF. The nucleotide sequence reads TGCAGCGTTACCCCTGCCGTCGGACAGGAACTGCTGTGGGGCTTT.